One sample yielded the 8 T cell receptor beta chains listed below, sequenced in a study of tissue T cells after allogeneic stem cell transplantation. TCRdb's table, derived via immunoSEQ multiplex PCR, lists solely in-frame clones and lacks some. This sample yields 6,500 to 8,000 clones, of which about 35% are seen a single time; approximately 6.3% belongs to the top ten. Time point here: mouse harvest day 14 after allogeneic transplant. Tail vein injection delivered 10^7 T-cell-depleted bone marrow cells and 10^6 splenic CD5+ T cells. The sample comprised skin. These receptors were collected from a female BALB/c mouse given C57BL/6 T cells with graft-versus-host disease after an allogeneic hematopoietic cell transplant.

On this clone: Here the gene names and germline are mouse. The DNA ends 1 residue before the CDR3 does, and the rest of the CDR3 is filled in from the germline J gene. The J gene is TRBJ2-3, the V gene TRBV5, with D unclear. The CDR3 has 14 residues. V dropped 1 base and J dropped 1 base, with 6 bases sitting between them. The germline V gene encodes CDR1 LGHNA and CDR2 YNLKQL (reference sequence). The CDR3 region is CASSQVGGAETLYF. Incomplete CDR3 DNA: TGTGCCAGCAGCCAAGTGGGCGGTGCAGAAACGCTGTAT.

As concerns this clone: Gene labels here are mouse ones. The CDR3 end is not reached by the read, which stops 1 residue before it; the germline J gene fills it in. The rearrangement joins TRBV26 to TRBJ1-6; no firm D call. TRBJ1-6 is known as an ORF, though its function is uncertain. Germline V gene sequence: CDR1 KGHPV, CDR2 FQNQEV (reference sequence). There are 13 residues in the CDR3. Between the trimmed V and J ends, which lost 2 bases and 3 bases, there was a span of 2 bases. The CDR3 is CASSLNYNSPLYF. The CDR3 DNA, read in part, is TGTGCCAGCAGTCTGAACTATAATTCGCCCCTCTAC.

This clone was counted a few times. Genes here carry mouse names. The read ends 1 residue early relative to the CDR3; the germline J gene fills the gap. The chain employs TRBV23 and TRBJ2-5. Germline values: CDR1 KGHTA, CDR2 FQNQQP. CDR3 length: 11 amino acids. The covered CDR3 bases are TGCTCCAGCAGTCGCCAAGACACCCAGTAC. Translated: CSSSRQDTQY. The whole CDR3 region reads CSSSRQDTQYF.

In regard to this clone: Gene names refer to mouse genes. The read finishes 1 residue shy of the CDR3 end, and the germline J gene is used to complete it. V and J are TRBV19 and TRBJ2-2; tentatively, D is TRBD1 (5 bases). CDR3 length equals 15 residues. The V and J ends lost 0 bases and 4 bases respectively, with 10 bases between them. Germline V gene data show CDR1 as FNHDT and CDR2 as SITEND (reference sequence). The chain's CDR3 is CASSIGAGSTGQLYF. The sequenced part of the CDR3 DNA is TGTGCCAGCAGTATAGGGGCAGGGTCCACCGGGCAGCTCTAC.

For this clone: Mouse gene names apply. The read comes to an end 1 residue before the CDR3 does, leaving the germline J gene to fill in the end. The rearrangement links TRBV26 to TRBJ2-1, with 7 bases fitting TRBD2. Germline loops: CDR1 KGHPV, CDR2 FQNQEV (reference sequence). The CDR3 length is 13 residues. J was trimmed by 3 bases and V by 7 bases; bases with no gene match: 3. The CDR3 sequence is CASITGVYAEQFF. The sequenced part of the CDR3 DNA is TGTGCCAGCATCACTGGGGTCTATGCTGAGCAGTTC.

To note about this clone: The gene symbols are mouse symbols. The CDR3 goes on 1 residue after the read ends, and that part is filled in from the germline J gene. This rearrangement joins TRBV26 to TRBJ2-5, with TRBD1 matching 10 bases. J gave up 6 bases and V 4 bases, and 4 bases lay outside the gene matches. CDR3 length: 14 residues. The V gene's germline CDR1 is KGHPV and CDR2 FQNQEV (reference sequence). The CDR3 bases that were read are TGTGCCAGCAGTCCGACAGGGGGCGCGGACACCCAGTAC. Encoded protein: CASSPTGGADTQY. The CDR3 as a whole reads CASSPTGGADTQYF.

With regard to this clone: All gene names here are mouse names. This CDR3 reads CASSQTFSNERLFF. The CDR3 bases that were read are TGTGCCAGCAGTCAGACATTTTCCAACGAAAGATTATTT. The chain links TRBV26 to TRBJ1-4, with D unresolved. Read sequence stops 1 residue before the CDR3 end, and the germline J gene provides the missing end. CDR1 is KGHPV and CDR2 is FQNQEV in the germline V gene (reference sequence). The V end lost 4 bases, the J end lost 0 bases, and 6 bases lay between the germline ends. This CDR3 contains 14 residues.

This clone was seen only a few times. Mouse names are used for the genes. The read is 1 residue too short to cover the CDR3 end, so that end is filled in from the germline J gene. This chain joins TRBV16 and TRBJ2-2; no clear D. The CDR3 is 14 amino acids. Trimming stripped 0 bases from V and 5 bases from J, with 7 bases between. Germline CDR1 reads SGHSA; CDR2 reads FRNQAP. CDR3 DNA (partial): TGTGCAAGCAGCTTAGATTCACGGACCGGGCAGCTCTAC. This sequence encodes CASSLDSRTGQLY. The complete CDR3 protein is CASSLDSRTGQLYF.